These 9 T cell receptor beta chains were all obtained from the same sample, sequenced in a study of blood T cell repertoires in COVID-19. TCRdb's copy holds only in-frame clones and misses some; the assay was immunoSEQ multiplex PCR. The table records around 400,000 clones, more than 70% of them present only once. The sample was peripheral blood. These TCRs come from an older woman with COVID-19, enrolled during active disease.

CDR3 in amino acids: CASSYQWRAHTGELFF. The CDR3 region has the DNA TGTGCCAGCAGTTACCAGTGGAGGGCTCACACCGGGGAGCTGTTTTTT. The genes are TRBV6-5 and TRBJ2-2, with a weak D call TRBD2 (6 bases). The length of the CDR3 is 16 residues. The V gene lost 2 bases and the J gene lost 3 bases, with 13 bases spanning the gap. From germline, CDR1 is MNHEY and CDR2 SVGAGI.

The V gene is TRBV12-3 or TRBV12-4, the J gene TRBJ2-5, with 10 bases fitting TRBD1. The CDR3 is made up of 13 amino acids. V shed 7 bases, J shed 4 bases, and the junction held 3 bases outside the gene matches. The chain's CDR3 is CASTRDRGETQYF. The CDR3 DNA reads as TGTGCCAGCACAAGGGACAGGGGAGAGACCCAGTACTTC.

This sequence joins TRBV27 and TRBJ2-5, with 9 bases aligning to TRBD2. This CDR3 spans 16 amino acids. V gave up 5 bases and J gave up 4 bases; unmatched junction bases: 11. In germline, CDR1 is MNHEY, CDR2 SMNVEV (reference sequence). CDR3 in amino acids: CASSPPRRGGRETQYF. Here the CDR3 DNA reads TGTGCCAGCAGTCCCCCCAGGCGGGGGGGCCGAGAGACCCAGTACTTC.

The chain uses TRBV6-5 and TRBJ1-5, with TRBD1 identical over 8 bases. CDR1 and CDR2 (germline): MNHEY, SVGAGI. V dropped 6 bases and J dropped 0; count of bases not matched to a gene: 4. There are 15 residues in the CDR3. The CDR3 sequence is CASSRTGISNQPQHF. The CDR3 DNA is TGTGCCAGCAGCCGGACAGGGATTAGCAATCAGCCCCAGCATTTT.

This chain connects TRBV10-1 to TRBJ2-2; the match to TRBD1 covers 8 bases. Germline CDR1 WNHNN, CDR2 SYGVQD (reference sequence). J was trimmed by 5 bases and V by 0 bases; bases with no gene match: 5. The CDR3 runs to 16 residues. This chain's CDR3 is CASSESRQGRTGELFF. DNA of the CDR3: TGCGCCAGCAGTGAGTCAAGACAGGGGAGAACCGGGGAGCTGTTTTTT.

J is TRBJ2-3 and V is TRBV19; TRBD1 agrees at 9 bases. After removal of 3 bases from V and 3 bases from J, the junction contained 7 bases not matched to a gene. Germline loops: CDR1 LNHDA, CDR2 SQIVND (reference sequence). This CDR3 is built from 16 residues. The CDR3 region has the DNA TGTGCCAGTAGTATCCGTACAGGGGGCTGGACAGATACGCAGTATTTT. Encoded protein: CASSIRTGGWTDTQYF.

This clone was recorded once. The J gene is TRBJ1-6, the V gene TRBV19; 9 bases agree with TRBD1. The CDR3 sequence is 16 residues long. V trimming: 7 bases; J trimming: 7 bases; junction bases outside the gene matches: 11. Germline lookup yields CDR1 LNHDA and CDR2 SQIVND (reference sequence). The CDR3 here is CASTRIQGAGNSPLHF. DNA of the CDR3: TGTGCCAGTACCCGGATACAGGGGGCGGGAAATTCACCCCTCCACTTT.

A single count supports this clone. The rearrangement links TRBV11-2 to TRBJ2-7; TRBD1 aligns across 10 bases. J lost 4 bases, V lost 4 bases, and 4 bases had no gene match. This CDR3 has 14 residues. CDR1 is SGHAT, CDR2 FQNNGV, per germline. Written as DNA, the CDR3 is TGTGCCAGCAGCTCCCGGACAGGGGGGTACGAGCAGTACTTC. It translates to CASSSRTGGYEQYF.

The chain couples TRBV12-3 or TRBV12-4 to TRBJ1-1, with D tentatively TRBD1 (5 bases). The V and J ends lost 6 bases and 4 bases respectively, with 12 bases between them. CDR3 size: 13 residues. This CDR3 is CASRGGRITEAFF. CDR3 nucleotide sequence: TGTGCCAGCAGGGGGGGACGGATCACTGAAGCTTTCTTT.